This T cell receptor beta chain was documented in a study of blood T cell repertoires in COVID-19. From germline, CDR1 is LGHNA and CDR2 YNFKEQ. The ends were cut back, 0 bases at V and 4 bases at J, with 12 bases in the middle. CDR3 length equals 16 residues. The table came from immunoSEQ multiplex PCR; TCRdb's copy has only in-frame clones and leaves some out. The sample records about 140,000 clones, around 81% being singletons. This receptor was taken from a human donor in a cohort sampled during active COVID-19. The rearrangement links TRBV4-2 to TRBJ1-4; TRBD1 is a possible D gene (6 bases). The sequencing sample was made of peripheral blood. The CDR3 bases are TGTGCCAGCAGCCAAGATCATCAGGGGCTTAATGAAAAACTGTTTTTT. Translation: CASSQDHQGLNEKLFF.